This T cell receptor (beta chain) stems from a study of cytomegalovirus exposure and HLA in healthy donors. Study-level information: Genetic ancestry analysis placed approximately 80% of the 410 or so donors that were genotyped in the Caucasian-associated cluster. Findings of the study overall: Apart from CMV serostatus, no immune exposure information was available.

Notes on this clone: Its antigen remains unknown.

With 60 Vbeta and 13 Jbeta primers, the PCR was carried out. The table came from immunoSEQ multiplex PCR; TCRdb's copy has only in-frame clones and leaves some out. The table lists about 140,000 clones, roughly three quarters of them singletons. The clonotype comes from a woman aged 50 to 60 in good health and CMV-seronegative. The sample taken for sequencing was PBMCs.

CDR3 region: CASNLAGGPFFEQYF. CDR3 in DNA: TGTGCCAGCAATCTAGCGGGGGGGCCGTTTTTCGAGCAGTACTTC. The V and J genes are TRBV28 and TRBJ2-7; TRBD2 aligns across 12 bases. There are 15 residues in the CDR3. After removal of 7 bases from V and 6 bases from J, the junction contained 10 bases not matched to a gene. Germline values: CDR1 MDHEN, CDR2 SYDVKM.